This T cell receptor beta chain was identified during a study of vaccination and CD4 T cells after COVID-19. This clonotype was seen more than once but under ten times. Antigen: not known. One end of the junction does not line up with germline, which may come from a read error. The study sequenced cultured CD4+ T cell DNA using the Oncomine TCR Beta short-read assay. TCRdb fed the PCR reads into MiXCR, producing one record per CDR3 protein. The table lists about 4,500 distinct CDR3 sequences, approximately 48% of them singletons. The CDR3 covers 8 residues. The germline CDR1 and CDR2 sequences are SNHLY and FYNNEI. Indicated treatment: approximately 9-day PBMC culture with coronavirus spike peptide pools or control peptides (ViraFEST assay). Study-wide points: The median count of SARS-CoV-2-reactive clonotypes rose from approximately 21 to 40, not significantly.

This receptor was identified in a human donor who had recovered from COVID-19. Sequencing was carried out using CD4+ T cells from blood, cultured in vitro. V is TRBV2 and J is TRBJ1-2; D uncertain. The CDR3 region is CASSLFAF. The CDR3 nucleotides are TGTGCCAGCAGTCTCTTCGCCTTC.